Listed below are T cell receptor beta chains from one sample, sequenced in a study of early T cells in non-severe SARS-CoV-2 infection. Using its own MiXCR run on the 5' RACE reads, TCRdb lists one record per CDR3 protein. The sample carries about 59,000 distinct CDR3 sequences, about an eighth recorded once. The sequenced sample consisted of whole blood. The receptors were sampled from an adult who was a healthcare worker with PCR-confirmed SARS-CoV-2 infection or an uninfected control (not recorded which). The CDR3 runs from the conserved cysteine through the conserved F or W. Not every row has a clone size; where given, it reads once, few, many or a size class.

CDR3aa: CASSGGAHEQYF
v_gene: TRBV27
abundance: .
j_gene: TRBJ2-7

CDR3aa: CASSFLDRGVDSPLHF
v_gene: TRBV27
abundance: .
j_gene: TRBJ1-6

CDR3aa: CASSYSRYGYTF
v_gene: TRBV6-6
abundance: many
j_gene: TRBJ1-2

CDR3aa: CATHSYRGNEQFF
v_gene: TRBV10-3
abundance: many
j_gene: TRBJ2-1

CDR3aa: CASSPNPEGRNEQFF
v_gene: TRBV7-2
abundance: few
j_gene: TRBJ2-1

CDR3aa: CASSQEDRLAGDVSSYNEQFF
v_gene: TRBV3-1
abundance: few
j_gene: TRBJ2-1

CDR3aa: CASSLLGQNTEAFF
v_gene: TRBV7-2
abundance: many
j_gene: TRBJ1-1

CDR3aa: CSAPGQGGTYYGYTF
v_gene: TRBV20-1
abundance: few
j_gene: TRBJ1-2

CDR3aa: CASARSPYEQYF
v_gene: TRBV7-9
abundance: few
j_gene: TRBJ2-7

CDR3aa: CASSSTGVGNEKLFF
v_gene: TRBV18
abundance: few
j_gene: TRBJ1-4

CDR3aa: CSVEEGQGETQYF
v_gene: TRBV29-1
abundance: .
j_gene: TRBJ2-5

CDR3aa: CASSLAPGGGYQETQYF
v_gene: TRBV7-2
abundance: many
j_gene: TRBJ2-5

CDR3aa: CASSFRHWTEVGEQYF
v_gene: TRBV5-6
abundance: few
j_gene: TRBJ2-7

CDR3aa: CASSQEARQIDYGYTF
v_gene: TRBV4-3
abundance: many
j_gene: TRBJ1-2

CDR3aa: CASSSGQREAFF
v_gene: TRBV6-6
abundance: many
j_gene: TRBJ1-1

CDR3aa: CATQSLGDEQFF
v_gene: TRBV2
abundance: .
j_gene: TRBJ2-1

CDR3aa: CASSLTGVKGAYEQYF
v_gene: TRBV18
abundance: .
j_gene: TRBJ2-7

CDR3aa: CASSLELKPDTHNEQFF
v_gene: TRBV7-9
abundance: many
j_gene: TRBJ2-1

CDR3aa: CASRTSGLTDTQYF
v_gene: TRBV19
abundance: many
j_gene: TRBJ2-3

CDR3aa: CASSSDRGSQETQYF
v_gene: TRBV6-5
abundance: many
j_gene: TRBJ2-5

CDR3aa: CAISESELTGGKNIQYF
v_gene: TRBV10-3
abundance: many
j_gene: TRBJ2-4

CDR3aa: CASSQRQTGGGNEQFF
v_gene: TRBV4-3
abundance: .
j_gene: TRBJ2-1

CDR3aa: CAISEVTDTQYF
v_gene: TRBV10-3
abundance: .
j_gene: TRBJ2-3